The T cell receptor (beta chain) under discussion was sequenced for a study of cytomegalovirus exposure and HLA in healthy donors. Concerning this clone: Its cognate antigen is unknown.

Findings of the study overall: For most TCR beta V segments, an earlier analysis put the productive rate at about 90% or about 30% of the time.

PCR primers comprised 60 Vbeta and 13 Jbeta primers. Generated by immunoSEQ multiplex PCR, the TCRdb table keeps only in-frame clones and is missing some. The sample lists 150,000 to 200,000 clones; over 75% were seen once. V lost 8 bases and J lost 4, with 16 bases in between. The CDR3 is 14 residues long. The germline CDR1 and CDR2 sequences are WSHSY and SAAADI. V gene TRBV10-2 combines with J gene TRBJ2-3; a weak D match, TRBD2 (6 bases). The sequence derives from a woman in her fifties or sixties in good health and CMV-seronegative. Sequencing was performed on PBMCs. This chain's CDR3 is CASARDWDPDTQYF. The CDR3 coding sequence is TGCGCCAGCGCCCGGGACTGGGACCCAGATACGCAGTATTTT.